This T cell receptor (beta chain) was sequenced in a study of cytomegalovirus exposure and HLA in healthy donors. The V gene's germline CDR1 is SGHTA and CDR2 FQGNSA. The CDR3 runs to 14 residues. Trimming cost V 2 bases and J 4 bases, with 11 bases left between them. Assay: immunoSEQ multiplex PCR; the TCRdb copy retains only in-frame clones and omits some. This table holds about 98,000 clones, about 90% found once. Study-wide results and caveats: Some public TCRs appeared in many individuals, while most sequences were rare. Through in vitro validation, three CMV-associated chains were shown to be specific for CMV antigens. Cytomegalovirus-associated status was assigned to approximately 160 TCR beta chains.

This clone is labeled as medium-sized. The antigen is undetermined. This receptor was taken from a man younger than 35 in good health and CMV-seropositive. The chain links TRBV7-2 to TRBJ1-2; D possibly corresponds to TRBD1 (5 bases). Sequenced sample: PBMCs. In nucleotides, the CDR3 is TGTGCCAGCAGCTTATTAAGGGGTTCCTATGGCTACACCTTC. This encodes CASSLLRGSYGYTF.